This TCR beta chain originates from a study of T cells after posttransplantation cyclophosphamide. Cyclophosphamide on days +3 and +4 followed busulfan-fludarabine conditioning and a marrow graft. V was pared by 6 bases and J by 2 bases, with 9 bases of the junction left unmatched. Germline assignment: CDR1 SNHLY and CDR2 FYNNEI. The CDR3 spans 15 residues. The assay was immunoSEQ multiplex PCR, and TCRdb's table has in-frame clones only and misses some. The profile shows about 11,000 clones, around 85% of them singletons. The chain combines TRBV2 with TRBJ2-7; TRBD1 matches at 8 bases. Here the sequenced sample was PBMCs, taken roughly 62 months after allogeneic stem cell transplant with posttransplant cyclophosphamide. The sequence derives from a female patient aged 50-65 years who received an allogeneic stem cell transplant from a related donor, was CMV-positive, and had no GVHD. Part of the T cell pool may stem from the graft donor. CDR3 in amino acids: CASSINRGAPYEQYF. The CDR3 nucleotides are TGTGCCAGCAGCATAAACAGGGGGGCACCCTACGAGCAGTACTTC.